These T cell receptor beta chains were read from a single sample in a study of cytomegalovirus exposure and HLA in healthy donors. Profiled with immunoSEQ multiplex PCR; TCRdb holds only in-frame clones, not every one. The top ten hold roughly 2.1% of the sample, which has roughly 100,000 clones, more than 60% seen once. Sequenced material: PBMCs. All receptors come from a man under 40 in good health and CMV-seronegative. Each CDR3 is given with its conserved first and last residue.

v_gene: TRBV9
CDR3aa: CASSAGGSGSSYEQYF

v_gene: TRBV30
CDR3aa: CAWSRDRGLYGYTF

v_gene: TRBV5-1
CDR3aa: CASSLGDERVQETQYF

v_gene: TRBV5-5
CDR3aa: CASSLIGQDNEKLFF

v_gene: TRBV4-1
CDR3aa: CASSQRTPVSSYNEQFF

v_gene: TRBV6-1
CDR3aa: CASRPGLADEQYF

v_gene: TRBV6-5
CDR3aa: CASVKAGGNTEAFF

v_gene: TRBV29-1
CDR3aa: CSVESGGAGKAFF

v_gene: TRBV7-2
CDR3aa: CASSLANYGYTF

v_gene: TRBV5-6
CDR3aa: CASSLGAGGAGELFF

v_gene: TRBV6-6
CDR3aa: CASSGQGAGEQYF

v_gene: TRBV6-6
CDR3aa: CASSDLAGGPRETQYF

v_gene: TRBV28
CDR3aa: CASSREGFQETQYF

v_gene: TRBV5-1
CDR3aa: CASSLDGQGANYGYTF

v_gene: TRBV28
CDR3aa: CASSRQAGYGYTF

v_gene: TRBV4-1
CDR3aa: CASSPGTGNTGELFF

v_gene: TRBV5-8
CDR3aa: CASSLPSNTGELFF

v_gene: TRBV6-1
CDR3aa: CASSDGQGVYGYTF

v_gene: TRBV5-1
CDR3aa: CASSRDSPNSGYYGYTF

v_gene: TRBV9
CDR3aa: CASSPTSGGNTGELFF

v_gene: TRBV6-5
CDR3aa: CASSYSRGIHEQFF

v_gene: TRBV19
CDR3aa: CASSPTRGSFEQYF

v_gene: TRBV6-6
CDR3aa: CASSQQVNTEAFF

v_gene: TRBV19
CDR3aa: CASSTTTSGIGYEQYF

v_gene: TRBV5-1
CDR3aa: CASSLVLAGNNEQFF

v_gene: TRBV5-1
CDR3aa: CASSLRLDGANVLTF

v_gene: TRBV6-1
CDR3aa: CAIQEQDRGMYF

v_gene: TRBV29-1
CDR3aa: CSVGTPYNEQFF

v_gene: TRBV12-5
CDR3aa: CASGLPDRGGYTF

v_gene: TRBV5-1
CDR3aa: CASSLTGGGNTEAFF

v_gene: TRBV19
CDR3aa: CASRRRTDNTEAFF

v_gene: TRBV5-1
CDR3aa: CASSLVGEQTEAFF

v_gene: TRBV4-1
CDR3aa: CASSMGPSNQPQHF

v_gene: TRBV4-3
CDR3aa: CASSQVDSEQFF

v_gene: TRBV9
CDR3aa: CASSVATSGSWNEQFF

v_gene: TRBV4-2
CDR3aa: CASSQDATTPWTQYF

v_gene: TRBV6-1
CDR3aa: CASIQGGYSNQPQHF

v_gene: TRBV18
CDR3aa: CASSPQGGQETQYF

v_gene: TRBV6-1
CDR3aa: CASSVLGLTGPNEKLFF

v_gene: TRBV30
CDR3aa: CAWSVDFQETQYF

v_gene: TRBV18
CDR3aa: CASSPSGTGQLYGYTF

v_gene: TRBV6-1
CDR3aa: CASRLLAGVEDTQYF

v_gene: TRBV7-6
CDR3aa: CASSLDAQNTGNTIYF

v_gene: TRBV6-5
CDR3aa: CASSYGGRWNTIYF

v_gene: TRBV4-2
CDR3aa: CASSQDSGQGMTWPYEQYF

v_gene: TRBV2
CDR3aa: CASSASSGTGAGYTF

v_gene: TRBV27
CDR3aa: CASSSLWVGDLTDTQYF

v_gene: TRBV29-1
CDR3aa: CSSRGRTSGSGINEQFF

v_gene: TRBV7-9
CDR3aa: CASSFAGGSEQFF

v_gene: TRBV23-1
CDR3aa: CASSLVVVPGQRTYEQYF

v_gene: TRBV5-6
CDR3aa: CASSLRQLGYEQYF